This is a list of T cell receptor beta chains from one sample in a study of CD8 T cells in Susac syndrome. TCRdb re-derived calls from the immunoSEQ multiplex PCR reads in MiXCR, one entry per CDR3 protein. Of around 300,000 distinct CDR3 sequences in the sample, around nine tenths were seen once. The sample was CD8+ T cells from PBMCs. The receptors here all came from a human donor with multiple sclerosis. Each CDR3 is given with its conserved first and last residue. A D gene is named only where the DNA matches it firmly. The size field is filled for only some rows; it gives once, few, many or a size class.

clone_size j_call v_call d_call cdr3_nt cdr3_aa
few TRBJ2-7 TRBV6-1 TRBD1 TGTGCCAGCAGTGAAGCGCGAGGGGGCAACGACGAGCAGTACTTC CASSEARGGNDEQYF
. TRBJ2-5 TRBV6-4 TRBD2 TGTGCCAGCAGTGAAGGGGAGGGCTCGGAGACCCAGTACTTC CASSEGEGSETQYF
few TRBJ1-1 TRBV19 . TGTGCCAGTACCCCGGGACCGCTGAACACTGAAGCTTTCTTT CASTPGPLNTEAFF
. TRBJ2-1 TRBV23-1 . TGCGCCAGCAGTCGAACCGGGACGGTCGTCTCTAGCCAGTTCTTC CASSRTGTVVSSQFF
. TRBJ2-1 TRBV6-2/TRBV6-3 . TGTGCCAGCAGTTATTGGCGGGATTACAATGAGCAGTTCTTC CASSYWRDYNEQFF
. TRBJ2-1 TRBV20-1 TRBD2 TGCAGTGCTAGGTTCCCCGGACTAGCGGGAGCCCCTACCTACAATGAGCAGTTCTTC CSARFPGLAGAPTYNEQFF
. TRBJ2-3 TRBV9 . TGTGCCAGCAGCGTAGTCGGACACACAGATACGCAGTATTTT CASSVVGHTDTQYF
once TRBJ2-5 TRBV6-2/TRBV6-3 TRBD1 TGTGCCACCTCGACAGGGGAAGAGACCCAGTACTTC CATSTGEETQYF
. TRBJ2-1 TRBV7-8 TRBD1 TGTGCCAGCAGCTTACCCGGACAGGGGATGGCACCCCATGAGCAGTTCTTC CASSLPGQGMAPHEQFF
. TRBJ2-3 TRBV6-6 TRBD1 TGTGCCAGTAGCCAGGGACAGTTGGGAGATACGCAGTATTTT CASSQGQLGDTQYF
. TRBJ2-5 TRBV27 . TGTGCCAGCAGCACAGCATATATGGAGACCCAGTACTTC CASSTAYMETQYF
. TRBJ2-1 TRBV7-2 TRBD2 TGTGCCAGCAGCTTAGTCGCACTAGCGGGAGGGTTTGGGAATGAGCAGTTCTTC CASSLVALAGGFGNEQFF
. TRBJ1-2 TRBV7-9 TRBD1 TGTGCCAGCAGCTTAGCGGACAGGGTGATTGGCTACACCTTC CASSLADRVIGYTF
once TRBJ1-1 TRBV29-1 . TGCAGCGTTGAAGGCGACAGCACTGAAGCTTTCTTT CSVEGDSTEAFF
. TRBJ1-2 TRBV27 . TGTGCCAGCAGTCCCACACGGGGGTTAGTTGGCTACACCTTC CASSPTRGLVGYTF
. TRBJ2-5 TRBV30 TRBD2 TGTGCCTATGGTACTAGCGGGGACCAAGAGACCCAGTACTTC CAYGTSGDQETQYF
. TRBJ2-7 TRBV2 . TGTGCCAGCAAGGGTCAGGGACCCTACGAGCAGTACTTC CASKGQGPYEQYF
. TRBJ2-1 TRBV20-1 . TGCAGTGCTAGCCTTAGGCAGGGTGCGCCCTACAATGAGCAGTTCTTC CSASLRQGAPYNEQFF
. TRBJ2-5 TRBV7-8 TRBD1 TGTGCCAGCAGCTTAACCAGGGGGCCTCTGGAGACCCAGTACTTC CASSLTRGPLETQYF
. TRBJ2-5 TRBV20-1 . TGCAGTGCGCGCGCAGGACGGGTACAAGAGACCCAGTACTTC CSARAGRVQETQYF
. TRBJ1-5 TRBV9 TRBD1 TGTGCCAGCACCCTGACAGGGGAGAGCAATCAGCCCCAGCATTTT CASTLTGESNQPQHF
. TRBJ1-1 TRBV5-4 . TGTGCCAGCAGCTTCCCGGAGAACACTGAAGCTTTCTTT CASSFPENTEAFF
. TRBJ2-7 TRBV28 TRBD2 TGTGCCAGCAATTTCCCGGCGGCGGGAGCCTCCTACGAGCAGTACTTC CASNFPAAGASYEQYF
. TRBJ2-7 TRBV30 TRBD2 TGTGCCTGGAGTGTACCCCACCGGACTAGCGGGACTCCCCCCTACGAGCAGTACTTC CAWSVPHRTSGTPPYEQYF
. TRBJ1-1 TRBV5-6 TRBD1 TGTGCCAGCAGCTTTAGATTGTACAGGGGTTATAGCACTGAAGCTTTCTTT CASSFRLYRGYSTEAFF
. TRBJ2-4 TRBV30 TRBD1 TGTGCCTGGAGGGATCCCACAGGGGGCGCGGAGTACTTC CAWRDPTGGAEYF
. TRBJ2-5 TRBV13 TRBD1 TGTGCCAGCAATAGGGCAGGGGGTACGGAGACCCAGTACTTC CASNRAGGTETQYF
. TRBJ2-1 TRBV9 TRBD2 TGTGCCAGCAGCGGTTTAGCGGGAGAAGGGAATGAGCAGTTCTTC CASSGLAGEGNEQFF
. TRBJ2-3 TRBV29-1 . TGCAGCGCCCCCAGGGGAGATACGCAGTATTTT CSAPRGDTQYF
. TRBJ1-1 TRBV7-9 . TGTGCCAGCAGCTTGGAGGTAGGAACTGAAGCTTTCTTT CASSLEVGTEAFF
. TRBJ1-3 TRBV20-1 . TGCAGTGCTAGTGGGACATCATTTGGTTCCCTCTCTGGAAACACCATATATTTT CSASGTSFGSLSGNTIYF
few TRBJ2-7 TRBV14 . TGTGCCAGCAGCCAAGGACAGACCTACGAGCAGTACTTC CASSQGQTYEQYF
once TRBJ1-2 TRBV27 . TGTGCCAGCAGTGGATTGAAGGGCGGAACCCTTCACTATGGCTACACCTTC CASSGLKGGTLHYGYTF
once TRBJ2-1 TRBV7-9 TRBD1 TGTGCCAGCAGCCCTGGGACAGGGCGTGACAATGAGCAGTTCTTC CASSPGTGRDNEQFF
. TRBJ2-1 TRBV6-2/TRBV6-3 . TGTGCCAGCAGTTACTCGGGGGACTACAATGAGCAGTTCTTC CASSYSGDYNEQFF